Listed below are T cell receptor beta chains from one sample, sequenced in a study of T cell responses to AZD1222 COVID-19 vaccine. Clones were read by immunoSEQ multiplex PCR, and TCRdb kept only the in-frame ones, dropping some. Of about 150,000 clones detected, 90% appear once; the ten largest clones hold approximately 2%. The input for sequencing was peripheral blood, taken on day 0 of AZD1222 vaccination. These receptors were taken from an adult in good health. CDR3s include the opening cysteine and the closing phenylalanine or tryptophan. Fields, in order: clone size, J gene, V gene, D gene, CDR3 DNA, CDR3 protein. D genes are given only for firm matches. Size tells how often a clone was seen (once, few, many) or the class of an expanded clone, and some rows leave it out.

>.|TRBJ1-4|TRBV6-5|TRBD1
TGTGCCAGCAGTCACCTCGGGACAGGGGAGGAAAAACTGTTTTTT
CASSHLGTGEEKLFF
>.|TRBJ2-7|TRBV9|.
TGTGCCAGCAGCCCCGACAGGCTATCCTACGAGCAGTACTTC
CASSPDRLSYEQYF
>.|TRBJ1-1|TRBV5-1|.
TGCGCCAGCAGCTTAGAAAGGGGCGGTGAAGCTTTCTTT
CASSLERGGEAFF
>once|TRBJ1-3|TRBV10-3|.
TGTGCCATCAGTGAGTCCTTTAAAAAGGACAGATTCTCTGGAAACACCATATATTTT
CAISESFKKDRFSGNTIYF
>.|TRBJ2-5|TRBV6-5|.
TGTGCCAGCAGAACCTTACTAGCTCAAGAGACCCAGTACTTC
CASRTLLAQETQYF
>.|TRBJ1-1|TRBV7-9|.
TGTGCCAGCAGCGGGCGGGGAATGAACACTGAAGCTTTCTTT
CASSGRGMNTEAFF
>.|TRBJ1-5|TRBV19|.
TGTGCCAGCTCGAAGACAGGAACCTTCATTGGCAATCAGCCCCAGCATTTT
CASSKTGTFIGNQPQHF
>.|TRBJ2-7|TRBV7-9|.
TGTGCCAGCAGCCCCCGTGGAGGCCCTTCCTACGAGCAGTACTTC
CASSPRGGPSYEQYF
>.|TRBJ1-5|TRBV6-2/TRBV6-3|.
TGTGCCAGCAGTTATTCAGTTTTGGCTAGGCAGCCCCAGCATTTT
CASSYSVLARQPQHF
>.|TRBJ2-1|TRBV2|.
TGTGCCAGCAGTGAAAGGGGGGCCTCCTACAATGAGCAGTTCTTC
CASSERGASYNEQFF
>.|TRBJ2-5|TRBV2|TRBD1
TGTGCCAGCAGTGACCCGGACAGGGGAAGGGAGACCCAGTACTTC
CASSDPDRGRETQYF
>.|TRBJ1-4|TRBV7-9|.
TGTGCCAGCAGCCCCCCCATAGGGGCCCTGAGGGAAAAACTGTTTTTT
CASSPPIGALREKLFF
>.|TRBJ2-3|TRBV10-3|.
TGTGCCATCAGCCACAGGGTCAGGTCCACAGATACGCAGTATTTT
CAISHRVRSTDTQYF
>few|TRBJ2-1|TRBV11-3|TRBD2
TGTGCCAGCAGCTCACGGACTAGCGGGAGCTACAATGAGCAGTTCTTC
CASSSRTSGSYNEQFF
>.|TRBJ2-3|TRBV27|.
TGTGCCAGCAGTTTAATAACGGGCAGCTCTAGCACAGATACGCAGTATTTT
CASSLITGSSSTDTQYF
>.|TRBJ2-7|TRBV19|.
TGTGCCAGTAGTATTAGCAGAAGCTACGAGCAGTACTTC
CASSISRSYEQYF
>.|TRBJ1-1|TRBV13|.
TGTGCCAGCAGCTTCCCCATGTCTGAAGCTTTCTTT
CASSFPMSEAFF
>.|TRBJ2-1|TRBV28|.
TGTGCCAGCAGTTTACCTGACAGACCTCTCAGCAATGAGCAGTTCTTC
CASSLPDRPLSNEQFF
>once|TRBJ2-1|TRBV7-2|TRBD1
TGTGCCAGCAGCTCCGGGACAGGGTTATGGGGGAATGAGCAGTTCTTC
CASSSGTGLWGNEQFF
>.|TRBJ1-6|TRBV6-1|TRBD1
TGTGCCAGCAGTGAAGGGACAGGGGATCCTTCACCCCTCCACTTT
CASSEGTGDPSPLHF
>.|TRBJ1-5|TRBV24-1|TRBD1
TGTGCCACCAGTGATGCGAAACAGGGGAATCAGCCCCAGCATTTT
CATSDAKQGNQPQHF
>.|TRBJ1-5|TRBV7-2|.
TGTGCCAGCAGCTTAAGATCGTTACAGCCCCAGCATTTT
CASSLRSLQPQHF
>.|TRBJ2-3|TRBV7-3|.
TGTGCCAGCAGCTTAATGGGGGGCGCGGAAGATACGCAGTATTTT
CASSLMGGAEDTQYF
>.|TRBJ2-7|TRBV15|.
TGTGCCACCAGCAGAATAGCAGGGGTCGAGCAGTACTTC
CATSRIAGVEQYF
>.|TRBJ2-3|TRBV11-2|TRBD1
TGTGCCAGCAACTTAGGAGAAGTCCAGGGGGACACGCAGTATTTT
CASNLGEVQGDTQYF
>.|TRBJ2-1|TRBV24-1|.
TGTGCCACCAGTGATTTGCTAGAAGCTGAGCAGTTCTTC
CATSDLLEAEQFF
>.|TRBJ2-2|TRBV2|.
TGTGCCAGCAGGTCTTTTGGGGTTATAACCGGGGAGCTGTTTTTT
CASRSFGVITGELFF
>.|TRBJ2-5|TRBV7-2|.
TGTGCCAGCACCCCGGGACTGCCGTACCAAGAGACCCAGTACTTC
CASTPGLPYQETQYF
>.|TRBJ2-1|TRBV7-2|.
TGTGCCAGCAGCTTACTAGGGCAGATAGCCTTCAATGAGCAGTTCTTC
CASSLLGQIAFNEQFF
>.|TRBJ2-7|TRBV11-3|.
TGTGCCAGCAGCTTAGGCGCGGGCGGTACCTACGAGCAGTACTTC
CASSLGAGGTYEQYF
>.|TRBJ2-1|TRBV9|.
TGTGCCAGCAGCGTTTTCCCCCTCGACACTTACAATGAGCAGTTCTTC
CASSVFPLDTYNEQFF
>.|TRBJ1-6|TRBV6-2/TRBV6-3|.
TGTGCCAGCAGTTACAAGGGGATTAAGGCCTCACCCCTCCACTTT
CASSYKGIKASPLHF
>.|TRBJ2-1|TRBV30|TRBD1
TGTGCCCGACACCTACCCGGGACAGGGACCTACAATGAGCAGTTCTTC
CARHLPGTGTYNEQFF
>.|TRBJ1-1|TRBV28|TRBD1
TGTGCCAGCAGTTACAGGGGTGGTTTTACTGAAGCTTTCTTT
CASSYRGGFTEAFF
>.|TRBJ1-4|TRBV7-6|.
TGTGCCAGCAGCCAGGGACGGACGGGGGGGGAGGTTGAAAAACTGTTTTTT
CASSQGRTGGEVEKLFF
>.|TRBJ1-2|TRBV7-8|TRBD1
TGTGCCAGCAGCTTAGGGCGTTTGGGACAGGGGGCTTATGGCTACACCTTC
CASSLGRLGQGAYGYTF
>.|TRBJ1-1|TRBV29-1|.
TGCAGCGTTGAATATTTGCTCGCTGAAGCTTTCTTT
CSVEYLLAEAFF
>.|TRBJ2-3|TRBV6-6|TRBD2
TGTGCCAGCAGTCGACTAGCGGGAGGGCCGGGAGATACGCAGTATTTT
CASSRLAGGPGDTQYF